The present TCR beta chain was sequenced within a study of tumor-infiltrating lymphocytes in primary liver carcinoma. A primer matching the constant region was used to make TCR beta cDNA from approximately 0.45 ug of total RNA. Three nested multiplex PCR rounds of slightly modified ARM-PCR generated TCR beta libraries. Running 10 cycles apiece, the first two PCR rounds relied on TRBV1-TRBV30 forward primers together with a C-beta reverse primer. TCRdb used MiXCR to reprocess the multiplex PCR reads, holding one entry per CDR3 protein. The sample has tens of thousands of distinct CDR3 sequences, over 60% seen once. DNA and RNA were both co-extracted from approximately 20-30 mg of bulk tissue that had not been sorted. Patients' primary liver carcinoma was surgically resected. Patients showed chronic HBV infection and an absence of prior treatment. For this clonotype: Its antigen is still unknown. At one boundary the junction diverges from the germline segment, which might be a read error.

Findings of the study overall: Pairs of tumor regions overlapped more than tumor-adjacent and tumor-blood pairs did. Tumor tissue displayed a significantly greater top-250-clone fraction than blood (p = 0.039).

Germline assignment: CDR1 SGHNT and CDR2 YYREEE (reference sequence). The CDR3 is made up of 18 amino acids. The sample comprised liver tumor tissue from sampling region 1. Subset noted: tumor region T1, superior pole. The chain recombines TRBV5-4 with TRBJ2-3, with TRBD1 as a possible D gene (6 bases). The receptor was isolated from a woman between 25 and 40 years old with primary liver carcinoma and hepatitis B virus infection. This CDR3 reads CASSNPAASVSRTDTQYF. CDR3 nucleotide sequence: TGTGCCAGCAGTAACCCGGCGGCTAGTGTGAGTCGGACAGATACTCAGTATTTT.